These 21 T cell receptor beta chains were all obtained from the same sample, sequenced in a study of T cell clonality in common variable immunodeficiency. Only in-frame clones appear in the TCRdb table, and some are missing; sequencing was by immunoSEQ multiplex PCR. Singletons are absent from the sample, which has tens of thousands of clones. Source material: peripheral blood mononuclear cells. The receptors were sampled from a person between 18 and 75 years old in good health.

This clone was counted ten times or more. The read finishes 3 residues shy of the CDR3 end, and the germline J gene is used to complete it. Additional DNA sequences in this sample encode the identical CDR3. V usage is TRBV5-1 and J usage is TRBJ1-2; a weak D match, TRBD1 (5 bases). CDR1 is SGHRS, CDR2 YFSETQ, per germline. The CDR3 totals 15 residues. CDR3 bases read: TGCGCCAGCAGCTTGGAAGGGCAGGGCTCGGACGGC. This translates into CASSLEGQGSDG. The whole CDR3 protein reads CASSLEGQGSDGYTF.

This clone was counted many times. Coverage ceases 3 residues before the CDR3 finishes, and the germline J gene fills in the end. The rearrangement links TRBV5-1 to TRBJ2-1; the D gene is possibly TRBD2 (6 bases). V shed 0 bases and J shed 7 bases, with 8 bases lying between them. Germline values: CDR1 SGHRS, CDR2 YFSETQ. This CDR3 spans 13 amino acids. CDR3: CASSLETSNEQFF. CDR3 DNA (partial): TGCGCCAGCAGCTTGGAGACTAGTAATGAG.

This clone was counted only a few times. This CDR3 is CASSELAGGTDTYTF. The sequenced CDR3 bases are TGTGCCAGCAGTGAACTAGCGGGGGGCACAGATACC. The genes are TRBV6-1 and TRBJ1-2, with a possible D match to TRBD1 (6 bases). From the germline J gene comes the end of the CDR3, since the read stops 3 residues before it. Germline CDR1 is MNHNS and CDR2 is SASEGT. The CDR3 sequence is 15 residues long.

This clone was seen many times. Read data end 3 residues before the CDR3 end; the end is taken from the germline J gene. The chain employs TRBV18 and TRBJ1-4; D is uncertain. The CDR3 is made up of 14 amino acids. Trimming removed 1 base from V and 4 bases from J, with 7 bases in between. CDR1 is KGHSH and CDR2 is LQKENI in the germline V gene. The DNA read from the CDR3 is TGTGCCAGCTCACCACTGTTAAATAATGAAAAA. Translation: CASSPLLNNEK. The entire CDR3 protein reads CASSPLLNNEKLFF.

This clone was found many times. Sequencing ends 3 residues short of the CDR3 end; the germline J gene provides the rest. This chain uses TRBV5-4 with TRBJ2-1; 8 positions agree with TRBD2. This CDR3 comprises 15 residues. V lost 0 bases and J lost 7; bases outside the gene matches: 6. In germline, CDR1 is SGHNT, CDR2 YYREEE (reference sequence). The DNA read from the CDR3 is TGTGCCAGCAGCTTGGGGGGTAGCGGGACGAATGAG. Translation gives CASSLGGSGTNE. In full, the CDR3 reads CASSLGGSGTNEQFF. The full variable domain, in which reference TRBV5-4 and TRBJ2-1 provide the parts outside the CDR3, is ETGVTQSPTHLIKTRGQQVTLRCSSQSGHNTVSWYQQALGQGPQFIFQYYREEENGRGNFPPRFSGLQFPNYSSELNVNALELDDSALYLCASSLGGSGTNEQFFGPGTRLTVL.

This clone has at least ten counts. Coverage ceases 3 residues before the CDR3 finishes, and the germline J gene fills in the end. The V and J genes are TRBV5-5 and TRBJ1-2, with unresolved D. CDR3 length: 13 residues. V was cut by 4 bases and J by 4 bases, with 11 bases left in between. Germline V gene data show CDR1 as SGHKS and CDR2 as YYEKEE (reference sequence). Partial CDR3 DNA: TGTGCCAGCAGCATACACGAGAGCTATGGC. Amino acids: CASSIHESYG. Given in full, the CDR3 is CASSIHESYGYTF.

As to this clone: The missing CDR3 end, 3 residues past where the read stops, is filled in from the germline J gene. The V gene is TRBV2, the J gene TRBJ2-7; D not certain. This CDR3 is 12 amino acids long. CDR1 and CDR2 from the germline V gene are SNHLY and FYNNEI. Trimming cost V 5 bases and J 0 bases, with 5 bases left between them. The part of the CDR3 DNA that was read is TGTGCCAGCAGTACAAGCTCCTACGAG. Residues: CASSTSSYE. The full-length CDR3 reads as CASSTSSYEQYF.

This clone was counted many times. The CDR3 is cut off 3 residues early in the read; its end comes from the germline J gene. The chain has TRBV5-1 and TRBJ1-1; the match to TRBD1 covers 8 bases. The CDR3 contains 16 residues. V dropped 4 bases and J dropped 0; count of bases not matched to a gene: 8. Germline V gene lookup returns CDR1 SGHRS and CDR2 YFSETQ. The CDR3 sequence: CASSLTSGGLNTEAFF. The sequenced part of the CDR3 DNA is TGCGCCAGCAGCCTAACATCAGGGGGCTTGAACACTGAA.

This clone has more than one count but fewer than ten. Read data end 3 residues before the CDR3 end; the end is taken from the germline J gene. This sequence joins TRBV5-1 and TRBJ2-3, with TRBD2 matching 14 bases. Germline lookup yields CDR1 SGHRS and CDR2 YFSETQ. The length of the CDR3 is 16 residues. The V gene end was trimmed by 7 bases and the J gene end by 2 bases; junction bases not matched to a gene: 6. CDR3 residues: CASWGTSGGHTDTQYF. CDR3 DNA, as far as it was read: TGCGCCAGCTGGGGGACTAGCGGGGGCCACACAGATACG.

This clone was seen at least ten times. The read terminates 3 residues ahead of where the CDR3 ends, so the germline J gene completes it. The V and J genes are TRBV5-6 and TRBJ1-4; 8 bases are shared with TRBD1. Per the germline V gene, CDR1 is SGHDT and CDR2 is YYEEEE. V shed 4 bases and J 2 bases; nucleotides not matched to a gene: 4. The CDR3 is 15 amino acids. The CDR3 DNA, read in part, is TGTGCCAGCAGCCGCAGGGGGCTCACTAATGAAAAA. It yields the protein CASSRRGLTNEK. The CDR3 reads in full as CASSRRGLTNEKLFF.

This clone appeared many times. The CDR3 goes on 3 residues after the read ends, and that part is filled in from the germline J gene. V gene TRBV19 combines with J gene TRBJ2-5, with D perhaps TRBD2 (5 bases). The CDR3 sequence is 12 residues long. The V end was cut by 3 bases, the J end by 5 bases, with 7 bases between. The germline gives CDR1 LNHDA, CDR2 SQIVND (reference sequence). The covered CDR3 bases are TGTGCCAGTAGTATCGAGCGGGAGACC. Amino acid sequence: CASSIERET. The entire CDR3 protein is CASSIERETQYF.

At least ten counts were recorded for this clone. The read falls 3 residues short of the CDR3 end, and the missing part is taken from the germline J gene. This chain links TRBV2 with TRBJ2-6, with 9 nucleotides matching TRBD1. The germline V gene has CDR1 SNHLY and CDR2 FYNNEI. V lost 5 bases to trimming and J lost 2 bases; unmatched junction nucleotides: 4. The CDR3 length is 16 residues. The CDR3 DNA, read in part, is TGTGCCAGCAGTCTGACAGGGGGGCCTGGGGCCAACGTC. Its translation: CASSLTGGPGANV. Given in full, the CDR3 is CASSLTGGPGANVLTF.

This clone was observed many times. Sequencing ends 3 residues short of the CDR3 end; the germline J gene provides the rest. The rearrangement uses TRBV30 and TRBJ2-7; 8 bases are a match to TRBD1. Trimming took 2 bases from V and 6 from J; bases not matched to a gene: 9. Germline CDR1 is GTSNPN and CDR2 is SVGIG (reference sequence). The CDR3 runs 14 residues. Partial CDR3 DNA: TGTGCCTGGAGTCAGCAGGGGGCCCTCGGCGAG. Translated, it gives CAWSQQGALGE. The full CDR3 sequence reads CAWSQQGALGEQYF.

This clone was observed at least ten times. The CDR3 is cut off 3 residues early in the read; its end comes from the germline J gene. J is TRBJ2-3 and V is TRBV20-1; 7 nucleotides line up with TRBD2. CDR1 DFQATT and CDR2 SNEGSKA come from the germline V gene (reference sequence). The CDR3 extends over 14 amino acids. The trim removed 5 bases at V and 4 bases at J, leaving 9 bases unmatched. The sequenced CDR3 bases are TGCAGTGCTCCCCATCTAGCGGATGCAGATACG. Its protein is CSAPHLADADT. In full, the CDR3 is CSAPHLADADTQYF.

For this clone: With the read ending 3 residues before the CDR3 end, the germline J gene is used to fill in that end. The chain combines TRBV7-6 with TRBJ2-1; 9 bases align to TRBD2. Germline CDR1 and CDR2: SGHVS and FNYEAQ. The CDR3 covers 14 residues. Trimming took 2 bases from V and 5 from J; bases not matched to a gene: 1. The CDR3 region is CASSLSGGHNEQFF. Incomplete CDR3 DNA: TGTGCCAGCAGCTTAAGCGGGGGGCACAATGAG. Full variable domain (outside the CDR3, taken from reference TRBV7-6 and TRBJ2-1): GAGVSQSPRYKVTKRGQDVALRCDPISGHVSLYWYRQALGQGPEFLTYFNYEAQQDKSGLPNDRFSAERPEGSISTLTIQRTEQRDSAMYRCASSLSGGHNEQFFGPGTRLTVL.

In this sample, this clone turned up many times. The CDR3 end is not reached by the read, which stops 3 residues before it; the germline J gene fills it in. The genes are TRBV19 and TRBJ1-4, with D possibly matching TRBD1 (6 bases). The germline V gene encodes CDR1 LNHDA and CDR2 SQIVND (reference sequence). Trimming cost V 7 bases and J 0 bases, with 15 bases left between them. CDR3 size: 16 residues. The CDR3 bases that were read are TGTGCCAGTAAGGGGGGGGGTACTGCAACTAATGAAAAA. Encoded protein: CASKGGGTATNEK. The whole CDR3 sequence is CASKGGGTATNEKLFF.

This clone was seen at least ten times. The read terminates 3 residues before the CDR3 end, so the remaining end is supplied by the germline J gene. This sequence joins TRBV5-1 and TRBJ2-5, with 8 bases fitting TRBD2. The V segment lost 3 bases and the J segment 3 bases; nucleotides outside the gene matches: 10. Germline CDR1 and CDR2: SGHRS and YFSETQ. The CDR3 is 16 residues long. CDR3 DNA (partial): TGCGCCAGCAGCTCAAATCCCGGGGGGGCCGAAGAGACC. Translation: CASSSNPGGAEET. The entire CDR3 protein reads CASSSNPGGAEETQYF.

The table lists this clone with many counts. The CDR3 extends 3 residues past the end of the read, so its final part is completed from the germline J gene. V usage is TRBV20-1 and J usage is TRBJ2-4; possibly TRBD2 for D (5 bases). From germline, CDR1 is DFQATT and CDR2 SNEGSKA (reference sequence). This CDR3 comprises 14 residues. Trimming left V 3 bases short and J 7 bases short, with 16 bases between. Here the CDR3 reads CSASVLSGVNIQYF. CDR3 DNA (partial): TGCAGTGCTAGTGTTCTATCCGGGGTTAACATT.

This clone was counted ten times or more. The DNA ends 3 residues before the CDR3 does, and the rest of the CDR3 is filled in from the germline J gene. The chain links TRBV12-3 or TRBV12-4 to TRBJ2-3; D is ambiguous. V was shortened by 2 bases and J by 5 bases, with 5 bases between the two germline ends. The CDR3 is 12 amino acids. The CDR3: CASSLSGDTQYF. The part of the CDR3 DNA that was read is TGTGCCAGCAGTTTATCAGGAGATACG.

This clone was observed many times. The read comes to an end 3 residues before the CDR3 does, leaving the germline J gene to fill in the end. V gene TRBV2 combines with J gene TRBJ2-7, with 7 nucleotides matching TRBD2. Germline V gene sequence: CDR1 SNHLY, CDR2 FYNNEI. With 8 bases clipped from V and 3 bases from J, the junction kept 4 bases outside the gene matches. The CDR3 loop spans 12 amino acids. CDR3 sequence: CASCGGNYEQYF. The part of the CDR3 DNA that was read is TGTGCCAGCTGCGGGGGAAACTACGAG.

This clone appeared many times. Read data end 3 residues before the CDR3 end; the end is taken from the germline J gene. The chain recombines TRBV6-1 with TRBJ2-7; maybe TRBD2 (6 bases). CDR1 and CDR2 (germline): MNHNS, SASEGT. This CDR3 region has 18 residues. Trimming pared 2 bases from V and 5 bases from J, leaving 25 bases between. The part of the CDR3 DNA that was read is TGTGCCAGCAGTGAAAGTTCGGCGCGGGGACGTGCTGTGAACGAG. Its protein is CASSESSARGRAVNE. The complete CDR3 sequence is CASSESSARGRAVNEQYF.